The rows below give T cell receptor beta chains drawn from one sample of a study of ipilimumab plus nivolumab after autologous stem cell transplantation. Data came from immunoSEQ multiplex PCR; TCRdb stores just in-frame clones and leaves some out. This sample yields 2,000 to 3,000 clones, of which over 90% are seen a single time; approximately 1.6% belongs to the top ten. The specimen comprised PBMCs, sampled in a trial of ipilimumab plus nivolumab as post-transplant consolidation. These TCRs come from a male donor with primary mediastinal lymphoma. Both conserved end residues are part of each CDR3. A D gene is named only where the DNA matches it firmly. A clone size is listed for some rows: how often the clone was seen (once, few, many), or a class if it is expanded.

v_call: TRBV7-9; j_call: TRBJ2-1; clone_size: few; d_call: -; cdr3_aa: CASSSSPLWAGDNYNEQFF; cdr3_nt: TGTGCCAGCAGCTCTAGCCCCCTATGGGCGGGCGATAATTACAATGAGCAGTTCTTC
v_call: TRBV6-1; j_call: TRBJ1-6; clone_size: -; d_call: -; cdr3_aa: CASSALRGESPLHF; cdr3_nt: TGTGCCAGCAGTGCTCTGAGGGGGGAATCACCCCTCCACTTT
v_call: TRBV7-3; j_call: TRBJ2-1; clone_size: once; d_call: -; cdr3_aa: CASSLGSRYNEQFF; cdr3_nt: TGTGCCAGCAGCTTAGGATCGAGGTACAATGAGCAGTTCTTC
v_call: TRBV12-5; j_call: TRBJ2-3; clone_size: -; d_call: -; cdr3_aa: CASGFTDTQYF; cdr3_nt: TGTGCTAGTGGTTTTACAGATACGCAGTATTTT
v_call: TRBV19; j_call: TRBJ2-1; clone_size: -; d_call: -; cdr3_aa: CASSGRDARNEQFF; cdr3_nt: TGTGCCAGTAGTGGGAGAGACGCTCGCAATGAGCAGTTCTTC
v_call: TRBV28; j_call: TRBJ2-1; clone_size: -; d_call: -; cdr3_aa: CASSLLNEQFF; cdr3_nt: TGTGCCAGCAGTTTACTCAATGAGCAGTTCTTC
v_call: TRBV6-6; j_call: TRBJ2-7; clone_size: -; d_call: TRBD1; cdr3_aa: CASIRTGGSYEQYF; cdr3_nt: TGTGCCAGCATTAGGACAGGGGGCTCCTACGAGCAGTACTTC
v_call: TRBV7-9; j_call: TRBJ1-3; clone_size: once; d_call: -; cdr3_aa: CASSLQRLYSGNTIYF; cdr3_nt: TGTGCCAGCAGCTTACAACGACTCTACTCTGGAAACACCATATATTTT
v_call: TRBV6-1; j_call: TRBJ1-3; clone_size: -; d_call: -; cdr3_aa: CASSEGGRGNTIYF; cdr3_nt: TGTGCCAGCAGTGAAGGTGGCAGGGGAAACACCATATATTTT
v_call: TRBV5-4; j_call: TRBJ2-2; clone_size: -; d_call: TRBD1; cdr3_aa: CASSLGQGPTGELFF; cdr3_nt: TGTGCCAGCAGCTTGGGACAGGGTCCCACCGGGGAGCTGTTTTTT
v_call: TRBV27; j_call: TRBJ2-3; clone_size: -; d_call: -; cdr3_aa: CASSLGYRLITDTQYF; cdr3_nt: TGTGCCAGCAGTTTAGGGTACAGGCTTATCACAGATACGCAGTATTTT
v_call: TRBV6-5; j_call: TRBJ2-7; clone_size: once; d_call: TRBD1; cdr3_aa: CASRLSGTASYEQYF; cdr3_nt: TGTGCCAGCAGACTCTCCGGGACAGCCTCCTACGAGCAGTACTTC
v_call: TRBV6-5; j_call: TRBJ2-5; clone_size: -; d_call: TRBD1; cdr3_aa: CASKGDRGEETQYF; cdr3_nt: TGTGCCAGCAAGGGAGACAGGGGAGAAGAGACCCAGTACTTC
v_call: TRBV2; j_call: TRBJ2-7; clone_size: -; d_call: -; cdr3_aa: CASSEGQPSYEQYF; cdr3_nt: TGTGCCAGCAGTGAAGGACAACCCTCCTACGAGCAGTACTTC
v_call: TRBV25-1; j_call: TRBJ2-7; clone_size: -; d_call: TRBD2; cdr3_aa: CASNPSGGPSYEQYF; cdr3_nt: TGTGCCAGCAATCCTAGCGGGGGGCCCTCCTACGAGCAGTACTTC
v_call: TRBV9; j_call: TRBJ2-1; clone_size: -; d_call: TRBD1; cdr3_aa: CASSVGGGGHNEQFF; cdr3_nt: TGTGCCAGCAGCGTAGGAGGGGGCGGCCACAATGAGCAGTTCTTC
v_call: TRBV28; j_call: TRBJ1-5; clone_size: once; d_call: -; cdr3_aa: CASSLEDWPQHF; cdr3_nt: TGTGCCAGCAGTTTAGAGGACTGGCCCCAGCATTTT
v_call: TRBV7-2; j_call: TRBJ1-6; clone_size: -; d_call: -; cdr3_aa: CASSGLGSPLHF; cdr3_nt: TGTGCCAGCAGCGGACTCGGGTCACCCCTCCACTTT
v_call: TRBV15; j_call: TRBJ2-6; clone_size: -; d_call: TRBD2; cdr3_aa: CATSRGGGLGTNVLTF; cdr3_nt: TGTGCCACCAGCAGAGGCGGGGGTCTGGGCACCAACGTCCTGACTTTC
v_call: TRBV6-1; j_call: TRBJ1-5; clone_size: -; d_call: -; cdr3_aa: CASSALHQPQHF; cdr3_nt: TGTGCCAGCAGCGCCCTCCATCAGCCCCAGCATTTT
v_call: TRBV21-1; j_call: TRBJ2-5; clone_size: once; d_call: -; cdr3_aa: CASSKVRSRVGETQYF; cdr3_nt: TGTGCCAGCAGCAAAGTTCGGAGCAGGGTAGGGGAGACCCAGTACTTC
v_call: TRBV6-1; j_call: TRBJ2-7; clone_size: -; d_call: TRBD2; cdr3_aa: CASSRAGAISYEQYF; cdr3_nt: TGTGCCAGCAGTAGAGCGGGGGCGATCTCCTACGAGCAGTACTTC
v_call: TRBV2; j_call: TRBJ2-7; clone_size: -; d_call: -; cdr3_aa: CASSGPRGYEQYF; cdr3_nt: TGTGCCAGCAGTGGACCCCGAGGCTACGAGCAGTACTTC
v_call: TRBV11-2; j_call: TRBJ2-5; clone_size: -; d_call: -; cdr3_aa: CASSLGETQYF; cdr3_nt: TGTGCCAGCAGCTTAGGAGAGACCCAGTACTTC
v_call: TRBV14; j_call: TRBJ1-1; clone_size: -; d_call: -; cdr3_aa: CASSRGSNTEAFF; cdr3_nt: TGTGCCAGCAGCCGGGGAAGTAACACTGAAGCTTTCTTT
v_call: TRBV30; j_call: TRBJ1-5; clone_size: -; d_call: -; cdr3_aa: CAWSLGENQPQHF; cdr3_nt: TGTGCCTGGAGTCTGGGAGAGAATCAGCCCCAGCATTTT
v_call: TRBV7-8; j_call: TRBJ2-3; clone_size: -; d_call: -; cdr3_aa: CASSLGEAQKDTQYF; cdr3_nt: TGTGCCAGCAGCTTAGGGGAGGCCCAAAAGGATACGCAGTATTTT
v_call: TRBV7-3; j_call: TRBJ2-5; clone_size: -; d_call: -; cdr3_aa: CASSPLGTQETQYF; cdr3_nt: TGTGCCAGCAGCCCCCTAGGCACCCAAGAGACCCAGTACTTC
v_call: TRBV19; j_call: TRBJ2-7; clone_size: -; d_call: TRBD1; cdr3_aa: CASRQQGAGEQYF; cdr3_nt: TGTGCCAGTAGACAACAGGGGGCTGGGGAGCAGTACTTC
v_call: TRBV11-2; j_call: TRBJ2-7; clone_size: -; d_call: -; cdr3_aa: CASSWGGHYEQYF; cdr3_nt: TGTGCCAGCAGCTGGGGGGGACACTACGAGCAGTACTTC
v_call: TRBV5-4; j_call: TRBJ1-6; clone_size: -; d_call: -; cdr3_aa: CATHRDNSPLHF; cdr3_nt: TGTGCCACACACAGGGATAATTCACCCCTCCACTTT
v_call: TRBV6-5; j_call: TRBJ1-4; clone_size: -; d_call: -; cdr3_aa: CASSRAFGEKLFF; cdr3_nt: TGTGCCAGCAGTCGGGCTTTCGGTGAAAAACTGTTTTTT
v_call: TRBV25-1; j_call: TRBJ2-7; clone_size: -; d_call: -; cdr3_aa: CASRGNGGPPNEQYF; cdr3_nt: TGTGCCAGCAGAGGGAACGGTGGCCCCCCAAACGAGCAGTACTTC
v_call: TRBV4-1; j_call: TRBJ1-2; clone_size: once; d_call: -; cdr3_aa: CASSHQGISYGYTF; cdr3_nt: TGCGCCAGCAGCCACCAGGGGATCTCCTATGGCTACACCTTC
v_call: TRBV2; j_call: TRBJ2-7; clone_size: -; d_call: -; cdr3_aa: CASSERTSEQYF; cdr3_nt: TGTGCCAGCAGTGAAAGAACTAGCGAGCAGTACTTC
v_call: TRBV29-1; j_call: TRBJ2-3; clone_size: -; d_call: -; cdr3_aa: CSVEDSSPVDTQYF; cdr3_nt: TGCAGCGTTGAAGATTCTAGCCCCGTAGATACGCAGTATTTT
v_call: TRBV4-1; j_call: TRBJ1-2; clone_size: -; d_call: -; cdr3_aa: CASRLQASPSPNYGYTF; cdr3_nt: TGCGCCAGCAGGCTTCAGGCTTCCCCTAGTCCTAACTATGGCTACACCTTC
v_call: TRBV6-1; j_call: TRBJ1-1; clone_size: -; d_call: -; cdr3_aa: CASQVSVGTGTEAFF; cdr3_nt: TGTGCCAGCCAGGTAAGCGTCGGGACGGGCACTGAAGCTTTCTTT
v_call: TRBV30; j_call: TRBJ1-6; clone_size: -; d_call: -; cdr3_aa: CAWSVETVVNSPLHF; cdr3_nt: TGTGCCTGGAGTGTAGAAACTGTAGTTAATTCACCCCTCCACTTT
v_call: TRBV6-1; j_call: TRBJ1-2; clone_size: -; d_call: -; cdr3_aa: CASSESSAGLIYGYTF; cdr3_nt: TGTGCCAGCAGTGAAAGCTCTGCGGGCCTGATCTATGGCTACACCTTC
v_call: TRBV25-1; j_call: TRBJ1-1; clone_size: -; d_call: -; cdr3_aa: CASSEYGRNTEAFF; cdr3_nt: TGTGCCAGCAGTGAATATGGCAGGAACACTGAAGCTTTCTTT
v_call: TRBV6-1; j_call: TRBJ1-2; clone_size: -; d_call: -; cdr3_aa: CASSEPSTGLGGYTF; cdr3_nt: TGTGCCAGCAGTGAACCCTCGACAGGACTGGGTGGCTACACCTTC
v_call: TRBV5-6; j_call: TRBJ1-4; clone_size: -; d_call: -; cdr3_aa: CASSLRSAEKLFF; cdr3_nt: TGTGCCAGCAGCTTGAGGTCTGCTGAAAAACTGTTTTTT
v_call: TRBV6-4; j_call: TRBJ2-1; clone_size: -; d_call: -; cdr3_aa: CASSEYPGSGYNEQFF; cdr3_nt: TGTGCCAGCAGTGAGTATCCGGGTTCAGGCTACAATGAGCAGTTCTTC
v_call: TRBV5-1; j_call: TRBJ1-1; clone_size: once; d_call: -; cdr3_aa: CASSWGAENTEAFF; cdr3_nt: TGCGCCAGCAGCTGGGGGGCGGAGAACACTGAAGCTTTCTTT
v_call: TRBV18; j_call: TRBJ1-4; clone_size: -; d_call: -; cdr3_aa: CASSLYLTEGSNEKLFF; cdr3_nt: TGTGCCAGCTCACTCTACCTGACTGAGGGGTCTAATGAAAAACTGTTTTTT
v_call: TRBV28; j_call: TRBJ1-6; clone_size: once; d_call: TRBD1; cdr3_aa: CASRTGTGTSPLHF; cdr3_nt: TGTGCCAGCAGGACCGGGACAGGGACTTCACCCCTCCACTTT
v_call: TRBV5-1; j_call: TRBJ2-3; clone_size: -; d_call: -; cdr3_aa: CASSLDSMKGDTQYF; cdr3_nt: TGCGCCAGCAGCTTGGACTCCATGAAAGGGGATACGCAGTATTTT
v_call: TRBV6-4; j_call: TRBJ2-2; clone_size: -; d_call: -; cdr3_aa: CASSDSSNGELFF; cdr3_nt: TGTGCCAGCAGTGACTCGAGCAACGGGGAGCTGTTTTTT
v_call: TRBV6-4; j_call: TRBJ1-2; clone_size: -; d_call: TRBD1; cdr3_aa: CASSDSNRGDAYGYTF; cdr3_nt: TGTGCCAGCAGTGACTCGAACAGGGGTGATGCCTATGGCTACACCTTC
v_call: TRBV7-6; j_call: TRBJ2-7; clone_size: -; d_call: TRBD1; cdr3_aa: CASSVLQGAYEQYF; cdr3_nt: TGTGCCAGCAGCGTGTTACAGGGGGCGTACGAGCAGTACTTC
v_call: TRBV30; j_call: TRBJ1-1; clone_size: -; d_call: -; cdr3_aa: CAWGGTPNTEAFF; cdr3_nt: TGTGCCTGGGGGGGGACACCGAACACTGAAGCTTTCTTT
v_call: TRBV4-1; j_call: TRBJ2-1; clone_size: once; d_call: TRBD2; cdr3_aa: CASSQEGLRRIDYNEQFF; cdr3_nt: TGCGCCAGCAGCCAGGAGGGACTAAGGCGGATCGATTACAATGAGCAGTTCTTC
v_call: TRBV27; j_call: TRBJ2-7; clone_size: -; d_call: TRBD1; cdr3_aa: CASSLSETGYEQYF; cdr3_nt: TGTGCCAGCAGTTTATCGGAGACAGGGTACGAGCAGTACTTC